One sample yielded the 9 T cell receptor beta chains listed below, sequenced in a study of graft-versus-host responses after intestinal transplantation. Their target antigens are unknown. The repertoire was sequenced with immunoSEQ multiplex PCR; TCRdb's copy has only in-frame clones and lacks some. The sample carries about 130,000 clones, 85% to 95% recorded once. Sequencing was performed on unstimulated CD4+ T cells sorted from spleen or lymph node cells, taken before intestinal transplant. These receptor sequences come from a human donor who received an intestinal transplant.

Here the CDR3 DNA reads TGCGCCAGCAGTGACCCGGGGGGGGGAACTTACAATGAGCAGTTCTTC. It codes for CASSDPGGGTYNEQFF. The chain joins TRBV10-2 to TRBJ2-1, with 8 bases fitting TRBD2. Germline CDR1 WSHSY, CDR2 SAAADI. The CDR3 contains 16 residues. J lost 4 bases, V lost 3 bases, and 8 bases had no gene match.

This clone has a single count. This chain joins TRBV19 and TRBJ1-1; TRBD1 might be the D (5 bases). Germline V gene data show CDR1 as LNHDA and CDR2 as SQIVND (reference sequence). V was clipped by 6 bases and J by 4 bases, with 12 bases between them. There are 13 residues in the CDR3. CDR3 loop: CASRNPGLTEAFF. Written as DNA, the CDR3 is TGTGCCAGTAGGAACCCGGGGCTCACTGAAGCTTTCTTT.

V and J are TRBV6-1 and TRBJ2-7; possible D gene TRBD1, 5 bases. From germline, CDR1 is MNHNS and CDR2 SASEGT. V was trimmed by 6 bases and J by 4 bases, leaving 10 bases between them. The CDR3 is made up of 12 amino acids. For the CDR3, the DNA is TGTGCCAGCAGGGACACCCAATACGAGCAGTACTTC. Residues: CASRDTQYEQYF.

CDR3 region: CASSLEASGVGSYNEQFF. CDR3 nucleotides: TGCGCCAGCAGCTTGGAGGCTAGCGGGGTTGGGTCCTACAATGAGCAGTTCTTC. V usage is TRBV5-1 and J usage is TRBJ2-1, with 9 bases matching TRBD2. This CDR3 has 18 amino acids. V was pared by 0 bases and J by 1 base, with 8 bases of the junction left unmatched. Germline V CDR1 and CDR2: SGHRS, YFSETQ.

In this sample, this clone turned up a few times. The V and J genes are TRBV5-6 and TRBJ1-6; D not resolved. The CDR3 is 15 residues long. Deletions cut 2 bases from V and 5 bases from J, with 11 bases between. Germline V CDR1 and CDR2: SGHDT, YYEEEE. CDR3 sequence reads: CASSFFWINNSPLHF. In nucleotides, the CDR3 is TGTGCCAGCAGCTTCTTCTGGATTAATAATTCACCCCTCCACTTT.

CDR3 sequence reads: CASSLKVSGPQETQYF. CDR3 DNA: TGTGCCAGCAGCTTAAAGGTTAGCGGGCCCCAAGAGACCCAGTACTTC. V gene TRBV7-3 combines with J gene TRBJ2-5; 7 nucleotides agree with TRBD2. The CDR3 length is 16 residues. V lost 1 base and J lost 1; bases outside the gene matches: 6. CDR1 and CDR2 from the germline V gene are SGHTA and FQGTGA.

The gene calls are TRBV6-6 and TRBJ2-7; weak D call: TRBD1 (6 bases). Looked up from germline, CDR1 is MNHNY and CDR2 is SVGAGI (reference sequence). V lost 8 bases and J lost 2, with 13 bases in between. CDR3 length: 13 amino acids. CDR3 nucleotide sequence: TGTGCCAGCGGGACACAATATCCCTACGAGCAGTACTTC. Translated, it gives CASGTQYPYEQYF.

This sequence joins TRBV6-5 and TRBJ2-3, with D perhaps TRBD1 (6 bases). Germline CDR1 MNHEY, CDR2 SVGAGI. V lost 6 bases and J 2 bases, leaving 15 bases between the germline ends. This CDR3 is 15 amino acids long. The CDR3 nucleotides read TGTGCCAGCAGGGGCCAGGGGATTATCACAGATACGCAGTATTTT. This encodes CASRGQGIITDTQYF.

The J gene is TRBJ2-7, the V gene TRBV12-5, with 10 bases lining up with TRBD2. Germline values: CDR1 LGHNT, CDR2 FRNRAP. This CDR3 region has 14 residues. V lost 3 bases, J lost 2 bases, and 1 base stayed unmatched. The CDR3 nucleotides are TGTGCTAGTGGTTTCAGCGGGGGGGCCTACGAGCAGTACTTC. Amino acid sequence: CASGFSGGAYEQYF.